What follows are 3 T cell receptor beta chains derived from one specimen sequenced in a study of blood T cells in healthy people across ages. Together with a sample-barcoded 5' primer, a J-beta primer mix was included in a second PCR lasting about 7 to 12 cycles. In TCRdb, the 5' RACE reads were re-called with MiXCR into one record per CDR3 protein. The data hold roughly 1.5 million distinct CDR3 sequences, with approximately 43% observed a single time. The sequencing sample was made of blood. These receptors were obtained from a woman between 18 and 29 years old in good health.

The sample holds a few counts of this clonotype. This sequence joins TRBV4-2 and TRBJ2-1, with 7 bases that match TRBD2. J was trimmed by 3 bases and V by 1 base; bases with no gene match: 12. The CDR3 contains 18 residues. Germline CDR1 LGHNA, CDR2 YNFKEQ. Here the CDR3 reads CASSQGLADPTVYNEQFF. The DNA of the CDR3 is TGTGCCAGCAGCCAAGGCCTAGCGGACCCTACCGTCTACAATGAGCAGTTCTTC.

The chain has TRBV9 and TRBJ1-2, with D possibly being TRBD1 (5 bases). Germline assignment: CDR1 SGDLS and CDR2 YYNGEE. CDR3 length: 14 amino acids. Trimming shortened V by 3 bases and J by 7 bases, and 16 bases separated the two germline ends. The CDR3 loop reads CASSERGRNSGYTF. CDR3 DNA sequence: TGTGCCAGCAGCGAAAGGGGCAGGAATAGTGGCTACACCTTC. Drawing the rest from reference TRBV9 and TRBJ1-2, the complete variable domain is DSGVTQTPKHLITATGQRVTLRCSPRSGDLSVYWYQQSLDQGLQFLIQYYNGEERAKGNILERFSAQQFPDLHSELNLSSLELGDSALYFCASSERGRNSGYTFGSGTRLTVV.

This clonotype was seen a few times. This chain links TRBV7-2 with TRBJ2-7, with 8 bases fitting TRBD2. This CDR3 has 14 amino acids. The ends lost 5 bases at V and 0 bases at J; junction bases unmatched: 3. The germline CDR1 and CDR2 sequences are SGHTA and FQGNSA. CDR3 nucleotide sequence: TGTGCCAGCAGCACACTAGCGGCCTCCTACGAGCAGTACTTC. It specifies CASSTLAASYEQYF.